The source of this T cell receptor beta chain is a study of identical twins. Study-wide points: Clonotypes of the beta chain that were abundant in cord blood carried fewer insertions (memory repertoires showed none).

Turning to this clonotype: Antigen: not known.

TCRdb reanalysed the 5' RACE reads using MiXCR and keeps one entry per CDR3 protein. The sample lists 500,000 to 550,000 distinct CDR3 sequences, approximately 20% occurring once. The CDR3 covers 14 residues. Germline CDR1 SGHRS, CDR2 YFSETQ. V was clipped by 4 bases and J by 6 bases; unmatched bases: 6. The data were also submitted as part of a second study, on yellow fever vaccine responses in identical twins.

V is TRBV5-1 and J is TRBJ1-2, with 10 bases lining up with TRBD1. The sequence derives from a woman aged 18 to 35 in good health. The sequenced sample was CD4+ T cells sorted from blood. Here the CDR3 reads CASSQIDRGHGYTF. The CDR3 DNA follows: TGCGCCAGCAGCCAAATCGACAGGGGGCATGGCTACACCTTC.